This T cell receptor (beta chain) originates from a study of Ad26.COV2.S vaccination and SARS-CoV-2 variants. About the study: Dosing was one shot or two shots 56 days apart.

The treatment: some 19 received Ad26.COV2.S at low or high dose, single or two shots; about five received placebo; per-sample allocation not given. Sample collection was performed on day 63 after the first vaccine or placebo injection. With 9 bases clipped from V and 7 bases from J, the junction kept 2 bases outside the gene matches. The length of the CDR3 is 11 residues. Germline V gene data show CDR1 as LNHDA and CDR2 as SQIVND (reference sequence). The data were produced by immunoSEQ multiplex PCR, yet TCRdb's version contains in-frame clones alone and is incomplete. The sample yields 500,000 or so clones, around nine tenths seen once.

The input for sequencing was peripheral blood, taken in a trial of Ad26.COV2.S vaccine versus placebo. The source is a person between 18 and 65 years old who received the Ad26.COV2.S COVID-19 vaccine or a placebo. This chain links TRBV19 with TRBJ2-1; the match to TRBD2 covers 8 bases. CDR3 bases: TGTGCCAGCGGGAGGGGAAATGAGCAGTTCTTC. Residues: CASGRGNEQFF.